The T cell receptor (beta chain) described here comes from a study of T-cell memory formation after mild COVID-19. Overall study findings and caveats: The study found contracting CD4+ clones mainly in CM and EM and contracting CD8+ clones in EMRA.

Germline V lookup: CDR1 SQVTM, CDR2 ANQGSEA. V lost 4 bases, J lost 2 bases, and 4 bases lay in between. The CDR3 covers 11 residues. With respect to this clonotype: The antigen is undetermined.

TCRdb re-derived calls from the 5' RACE reads in MiXCR, one entry per CDR3 protein. The table includes approximately 560,000 distinct CDR3 sequences, approximately 15% detected once. The sample consisted of PBMCs or a T cell subset sorted from them (not recorded which). This chain joins TRBV29-1 and TRBJ2-3, with D uncertain. The receptor's source is an adult woman who had mild COVID-19 (a few samples of this study predate the infection). Cell type and time point are not known. DNA for the CDR3: TGCAGCGTTGCCCTCACAGATACGCAGTATTTT. It specifies CSVALTDTQYF.